This TCR beta chain was profiled in a study of CXCR3-negative and CXCR3-positive naive CD8 T cells. This CDR3 has 13 residues. Germline V CDR1 and CDR2: SEHNR, FQNEAQ (reference sequence). The authors prepared UMI-labeled TRB cDNA libraries by 5' RACE. No DNA is given; TCRdb re-called the 5' RACE reads and lists each CDR3 protein once. The repertoire table contains fewer than 60,000 distinct CDR3 sequences. Sequences were obtained from naive CXCR3- CD8+ T cells from blood. Subset denoted: CD45RO-CCR7+CD27+CD95- naive CD8+ T cells lacking CXCR3 (TNR3-). The genes are TRBV7-9 and TRBJ2-3; the TRBD1 assignment by TCRdb is unverifiable without DNA. This TCR came from a human donor in good health. Some clones in this sample may be carry-over from other donors' samples. CDR3 amino acids: CASSRDGPDTQYF.